The rows below give T cell receptor beta chains drawn from one sample of a study of T cells after yellow fever vaccination. TCRdb recomputed calls from the 5' RACE reads with MiXCR, one row per CDR3 protein. This table has 30,000 or so distinct CDR3 sequences, 4.4% appearing once. The sample consisted of CD8+ T cells sorted from PBMCs, taken 5 days after the yellow fever booster vaccination. The receptor source for this set is a young man who received the YFV17D yellow fever vaccine. Each CDR3 is given with its conserved first and last residue. Each record gives: D gene, J gene, clone size, V gene, CDR3 DNA, CDR3 protein. A D gene is named only where the DNA matches it firmly. Clone size is given as once, few or many counts, or a class when the clone is expanded.

d_gene: TRBD2; j_gene: TRBJ2-1; abundance: many; v_gene: TRBV11-1; CDR3nt: TGTGCCAGCAGCTTAGCAAGGACTAGCGGCTACAATGAGCAGTTCTTC; CDR3aa: CASSLARTSGYNEQFF
d_gene: -; j_gene: TRBJ2-5; abundance: many; v_gene: TRBV7-3; CDR3nt: TGTGCCAGCAGCCCCTATGGGAATAAAGAGACCCAGTACTTC; CDR3aa: CASSPYGNKETQYF
d_gene: -; j_gene: TRBJ2-2; abundance: many; v_gene: TRBV6-5; CDR3nt: TGTGCCATCGCGGAACAGTTCACCGGGGAGCTGTTTTTT; CDR3aa: CAIAEQFTGELFF
d_gene: -; j_gene: TRBJ2-3; abundance: medium-sized; v_gene: TRBV11-2; CDR3nt: TGTGCCAGCAGCTTAGGGGCAGTTGCAGATACGCAGTATTTT; CDR3aa: CASSLGAVADTQYF
d_gene: TRBD1; j_gene: TRBJ2-2; abundance: many; v_gene: TRBV25-1; CDR3nt: TGTGCCAGCAGTGAACAATGGACAGGGACCGGGGAGCTGTTTTTT; CDR3aa: CASSEQWTGTGELFF
d_gene: -; j_gene: TRBJ2-7; abundance: many; v_gene: TRBV7-9; CDR3nt: TGTGCCAGCAGCCCCCCCCTAGGATCGTTATCCTACGAGCAGTACTTC; CDR3aa: CASSPPLGSLSYEQYF
d_gene: -; j_gene: TRBJ2-3; abundance: few; v_gene: TRBV20-1; CDR3nt: TGCTGTGCTAGAGACCCGTGGGTGGCGGGGAGCACAGATACGCAGTATTTT; CDR3aa: CCARDPWVAGSTDTQYF
d_gene: -; j_gene: TRBJ2-7; abundance: many; v_gene: TRBV5-1; CDR3nt: TGCGCCAGCAGCTTGGTGGCAGCTTCCTACGAGCAGTACTTC; CDR3aa: CASSLVAASYEQYF
d_gene: TRBD1; j_gene: TRBJ2-1; abundance: many; v_gene: TRBV27; CDR3nt: TGTGCCAGCAGTTCAACACACATTTCGGGACAGGGGCTTGAGCAGTTCTTC; CDR3aa: CASSSTHISGQGLEQFF
d_gene: TRBD1; j_gene: TRBJ1-4; abundance: many; v_gene: TRBV5-1; CDR3nt: TGCGCCAGCAGCTTGGACCCCGGGACAGGGGCTGAAAAACTGTTTTTT; CDR3aa: CASSLDPGTGAEKLFF
d_gene: -; j_gene: TRBJ2-5; abundance: many; v_gene: TRBV20-1; CDR3nt: TGCAGTGCTCCGGAGCCGGGGCCCCAAGAGACCCAGTACTTC; CDR3aa: CSAPEPGPQETQYF
d_gene: -; j_gene: TRBJ2-3; abundance: many; v_gene: TRBV5-1; CDR3nt: TGCGCCAGCAGCTTGATTAGTTCTAGCACAGATACGCAGTATTTT; CDR3aa: CASSLISSSTDTQYF
d_gene: -; j_gene: TRBJ2-1; abundance: many; v_gene: TRBV5-6; CDR3nt: TGTGCCAGCAGCGGACTAACCTACAATGAGCAGTTCTTC; CDR3aa: CASSGLTYNEQFF
d_gene: -; j_gene: TRBJ1-5; abundance: many; v_gene: TRBV2; CDR3nt: TGTGCCAGCATGGGATCTAGCAATCAGCCCCAGCATTTT; CDR3aa: CASMGSSNQPQHF
d_gene: -; j_gene: TRBJ2-7; abundance: many; v_gene: TRBV30; CDR3nt: TGTGCCTGGATCGCGGTGTCTGGAGACGAGCAGTACTTC; CDR3aa: CAWIAVSGDEQYF
d_gene: -; j_gene: TRBJ2-1; abundance: many; v_gene: TRBV6-2/TRBV6-3; CDR3nt: TGTGCCAGCAGCAATCAGCCGGACTACAATGAGCAGTTCTTC; CDR3aa: CASSNQPDYNEQFF
d_gene: -; j_gene: TRBJ2-2; abundance: many; v_gene: TRBV6-1; CDR3nt: TGTGCCAGCCTCCCTCTAGCCGGGGGAACCCCGGGGACCGGGGAGCTGTTTTTT; CDR3aa: CASLPLAGGTPGTGELFF
d_gene: -; j_gene: TRBJ2-4; abundance: many; v_gene: TRBV29-1; CDR3nt: TGCAGCGCCGCTACAGACGCCAAAAACATTCAGTACTTC; CDR3aa: CSAATDAKNIQYF
d_gene: TRBD2; j_gene: TRBJ2-7; abundance: many; v_gene: TRBV25-1; CDR3nt: TGTGCCAGCAGTGAGGGGGGACTAGCGTCCTCCTACGAGCAGTACTTC; CDR3aa: CASSEGGLASSYEQYF